The rows below give T cell receptor beta chains drawn from one sample of a study of CD8 T cells in Susac syndrome. Each CDR3 protein is one row after TCRdb ran MiXCR on the immunoSEQ multiplex PCR reads. Of fewer than 350,000 distinct CDR3 sequences in the sample, 65% to 90% were seen once. Sample: CD8+ T cells from PBMCs. The receptors come from a human donor with multiple sclerosis. CDR3s include the opening cysteine and the closing phenylalanine or tryptophan. The D gene is left open where the match is weak. Expanded clones get a size class; other rows say once, few or many, or leave the size out.

>TRBJ2-7|13|TRBV6-2/TRBV6-3|-|-
CASSYQGHGEQYF
TGTGCCAGCAGTTACCAGGGACACGGGGAGCAGTACTTC
>TRBJ2-2|17|TRBV14|TRBD1|-
CASSHYSTGVDTGELFF
TGTGCCAGCAGCCACTATAGTACAGGGGTGGACACCGGGGAGCTGTTTTTT
>TRBJ1-4|11|TRBV25-1|-|-
CASSDFEKLFF
TGTGCCAGCAGTGACTTTGAAAAACTGTTTTTT
>TRBJ2-7|15|TRBV11-2|TRBD2|-
CASSLNGGRSYEQYF
TGTGCCAGCAGCTTAAATGGCGGGAGATCCTACGAGCAGTACTTC
>TRBJ2-7|15|TRBV6-1|-|-
CASSELVRGSDEQYF
TGTGCCAGCAGTGAATTGGTGAGGGGATCAGACGAGCAGTACTTC
>TRBJ2-3|15|TRBV7-2|-|once
CASSLVISKTDTQYF
TGTGCCAGCAGCTTAGTGATTAGCAAAACAGATACGCAGTATTTT
>TRBJ2-7|15|TRBV11-2|TRBD2|-
CASSYGLAGVEEQYF
TGTGCCAGCAGCTACGGACTAGCGGGAGTGGAAGAGCAGTACTTC
>TRBJ2-2|13|TRBV28|-|-
CASSRRGTGELFF
TGTGCCAGCAGCCGGAGGGGCACCGGGGAGCTGTTTTTT
>TRBJ1-1|13|TRBV6-5|-|-
CASSPYRGTEAFF
TGTGCCAGCAGTCCATATCGTGGGACAGAAGCTTTCTTT
>TRBJ2-3|14|TRBV29-1|TRBD2|-
CSVEDAAGEDTQYF
TGCAGCGTTGAAGATGCAGCGGGAGAAGATACGCAGTATTTT
>TRBJ2-1|15|TRBV6-6|TRBD1|once
CASSLDRAAYNEQFF
TGTGCCAGCAGTCTTGACAGGGCCGCCTACAATGAGCAGTTCTTC
>TRBJ1-5|15|TRBV28|-|-
CASSESVLGNQPQHF
TGTGCCAGCAGTGAGAGTGTGCTGGGGAATCAGCCCCAGCATTTT
>TRBJ2-1|13|TRBV27|-|-
CASSRTPANEQFF
TGTGCCAGCAGTCGAACCCCTGCCAATGAGCAGTTCTTC
>TRBJ2-7|13|TRBV28|-|-
CASSPGVRGEQYF
TGTGCCAGCAGCCCGGGGGTTCGGGGCGAGCAGTACTTC
>TRBJ1-1|15|TRBV10-3|-|-
CAISVDRSYDTEAFF
TGTGCCATCAGTGTAGACAGGTCGTACGACACTGAAGCTTTCTTT
>TRBJ2-1|13|TRBV12-3/TRBV12-4|-|-
CASSFGPGNEQFF
TGTGCCAGCAGTTTCGGTCCTGGTAATGAGCAGTTCTTC
>TRBJ1-2|14|TRBV27|-|-
CASSLAGYTYGYTF
TGTGCCAGCAGTTTGGCCGGGTATACCTATGGCTACACCTTC
>TRBJ2-6|15|TRBV15|-|-
CATSQRGSGANVLTF
TGTGCCACCAGCCAAAGGGGATCTGGGGCCAACGTCCTGACTTTC
>TRBJ2-7|16|TRBV28|TRBD1|-
CASSLVGQGASYEQYF
TGTGCCAGCAGTTTGGTGGGACAGGGTGCTTCCTACGAGCAGTACTTC
>TRBJ2-7|13|TRBV10-3|-|-
CASRGASTYEQYF
TGTGCCTCCCGAGGGGCCTCAACCTACGAGCAGTACTTC
>TRBJ2-7|11|TRBV28|-|few
CASSFPTEQYF
TGTGCCAGCAGTTTCCCAACAGAGCAGTACTTC
>TRBJ1-1|16|TRBV5-5|-|-
CASSIPQGWTLFEAFF
TGTGCCAGCAGCATACCACAGGGTTGGACCCTGTTTGAAGCTTTCTTT
>TRBJ2-1|13|TRBV7-9|-|-
CASSPRSHPEQFF
TGTGCCAGCAGCCCCCGAAGCCATCCTGAGCAGTTCTTC
>TRBJ2-7|14|TRBV13|TRBD1|-
CASSSRTGGYEQYF
TGTGCCAGCAGCTCAAGGACAGGGGGCTACGAGCAGTACTTC
>TRBJ1-5|15|TRBV27|-|-
CASSGLRGSNQPQHF
TGTGCCAGCAGTGGCCTGAGGGGTAGCAATCAGCCCCAGCATTTT
>TRBJ2-7|14|TRBV27|-|-
CASSFPGHPDEQYF
TGTGCCAGCAGTTTCCCCGGACACCCGGACGAGCAGTACTTC
>TRBJ1-5|15|TRBV15|-|-
CATSSQPGGNQPQHF
TGTGCCACCAGCAGCCAGCCAGGGGGCAATCAGCCCCAGCATTTT
>TRBJ2-7|15|TRBV7-9|-|-
CASSSPDGPPYEQYF
TGTGCCAGCAGCTCGCCCGACGGACCTCCCTACGAGCAGTACTTC
>TRBJ1-2|11|TRBV29-1|-|-
CSVVGLYGYTF
TGCAGCGTTGTGGGGCTTTATGGCTACACCTTC
>TRBJ2-1|10|TRBV2|-|-
CASSANEQFF
TGTGCCAGCAGTGCCAATGAGCAGTTCTTC
>TRBJ1-2|15|TRBV30|TRBD1|-
CAGESSGTGLSGYTF
TGTGCCGGGGAGTCGTCCGGGACAGGGTTAAGCGGCTACACCTTC
>TRBJ2-7|19|TRBV28|TRBD2|-
CASSPDFDLPGGSPYEQYF
TGTGCCAGCAGTCCTGATTTCGACCTCCCGGGAGGTTCCCCCTACGAGCAGTACTTC
>TRBJ2-1|12|TRBV6-2/TRBV6-3|-|-
CASSFISNEQFF
TGTGCCAGCAGTTTTATCAGCAATGAGCAGTTCTTC
>TRBJ1-2|14|TRBV6-1|-|-
CASSLRTANYGYTF
TGTGCCAGCAGTCTCCGTACAGCTAACTATGGCTACACCTTC
>TRBJ2-7|17|TRBV25-1|TRBD2|-
CASSGASGRGTGYEQYF
TGTGCCAGCAGTGGGGCTAGCGGGAGGGGTACCGGCTACGAGCAGTACTTC
>TRBJ1-1|14|TRBV29-1|TRBD1|-
CGVGGQGLNTEAFF
TGCGGCGTTGGGGGACAGGGGCTAAACACTGAAGCTTTCTTT
>TRBJ2-7|15|TRBV27|-|-
CASSLFAEVRYEQYF
TGTGCCAGCAGTTTATTTGCCGAGGTCCGCTACGAGCAGTACTTC
>TRBJ2-3|13|TRBV27|-|once
CASRYSDTDTQYF
TGTGCCAGCAGGTACAGCGACACAGATACGCAGTATTTT
>TRBJ2-5|14|TRBV29-1|TRBD2|once
CSVEGLAGKETQYF
TGCAGCGTTGAAGGTTTAGCGGGAAAAGAGACCCAGTACTTC
>TRBJ1-1|14|TRBV7-2|-|-
CASFPGTTNTEAFF
TGTGCCAGCTTCCCCGGGACAACGAACACTGAAGCTTTCTTT
>TRBJ2-2|16|TRBV4-3|-|-
CASSQDTPAGNGELFF
TGCGCCAGCAGCCAAGATACGCCAGCGGGTAACGGGGAGCTGTTTTTT
>TRBJ1-4|16|TRBV2|TRBD1|-
CASRVQGGGTNEKLFF
TGTGCCAGCAGAGTACAGGGGGGAGGAACTAATGAAAAACTGTTTTTT
>TRBJ1-2|16|TRBV25-1|-|-
CASSELGTTKNHGYTF
TGTGCCAGCAGTGAATTGGGGACAACAAAAAACCATGGCTACACCTTC
>TRBJ1-2|14|TRBV27|-|-
CASSLSRGMDGYTF
TGTGCCAGCAGTTTATCTAGGGGGATGGATGGCTACACCTTC
>TRBJ1-1|12|TRBV5-6|-|-
CASSLGGAGAFF
TGTGCCAGCAGCTTGGGGGGCGCGGGAGCTTTCTTT
>TRBJ2-7|14|TRBV19|-|once
CASSSGPAPYEQYF
TGTGCCAGTAGTAGTGGACCTGCACCCTACGAGCAGTACTTC
>TRBJ2-1|15|TRBV20-1|-|-
CSARDRGSSYNEQFF
TGCAGTGCTAGAGATCGAGGGAGCTCCTACAATGAGCAGTTCTTC
>TRBJ2-7|14|TRBV4-3|-|-
CASSQVAGTYEQYF
TGCGCCAGCAGCCAAGTGGCGGGAACCTACGAGCAGTACTTC
>TRBJ2-3|17|TRBV27|-|-
CASSLAGSLKFTDTQYF
TGTGCCAGCAGTTTAGCGGGCTCCCTCAAGTTCACAGATACGCAGTATTTT
>TRBJ2-2|16|TRBV20-1|TRBD1|-
CSARGEGTGDTGELFF
TGCAGTGCACGGGGGGAGGGGACAGGGGACACCGGGGAGCTGTTTTTT
>TRBJ2-5|13|TRBV28|-|-
CATYEGLRETQYF
TGTGCCACCTACGAAGGGCTGAGGGAGACCCAGTACTTC
>TRBJ2-5|19|TRBV4-3|-|-
CASSQDRGAGGGGQETQYF
TGCGCCAGCAGCCAAGATCGCGGGGCCGGGGGAGGGGGGCAAGAGACCCAGTACTTC
>TRBJ1-1|16|TRBV4-1|-|-
CASSQDRTMGNTEAFF
TGCGCCAGCAGCCAAGATAGGACAATGGGTAACACTGAAGCTTTCTTT